This passage covers 23 T cell receptor beta chains from one sample sequenced in a study of T cell repertoires in cytomegalovirus infection. The antigens of these receptors remain unknown. TCRdb re-derived calls from the reads in MiXCR, one entry per CDR3 protein. The table records around 300,000 distinct CDR3 sequences, around 20% of them present only once. Sequenced here: cultured PBMCs, sampled from culture after CMV antigen stimulation. The receptor set was obtained from a human donor in good health (CMV status not recorded). Some clones in this sample may be carry-over from other donors' samples.

This clonotype showed up just a few times. The rearrangement joins TRBV7-9 to TRBJ2-3; D might be TRBD1 or TRBD2, each matching 5 bases. Germline assignment: CDR1 SEHNR and CDR2 FQNEAQ (reference sequence). The CDR3 extends over 15 amino acids. Between the trimmed V and J ends, which lost 2 bases and 4 bases, there was a span of 13 bases. The CDR3 sequence is CASSLTSGAADTQYF. In DNA form, the CDR3 reads TGTGCCAGCAGCTTAACGTCCGGGGCGGCAGATACGCAGTATTTT.

This clonotype occurred many times. V is TRBV4-1 and J is TRBJ2-7, with 10 positions matching TRBD2. The V gene's germline CDR1 is MGHRA and CDR2 YSYEKL. V shed 2 bases, J shed 6 bases, and the junction held 7 bases outside the gene matches. The CDR3 loop spans 15 amino acids. CDR3 loop: CASSQLGLAPGEQYF. CDR3 nucleotides: TGCGCCAGCAGCCAACTGGGACTAGCGCCCGGCGAGCAGTACTTC.

Worth noting for this clonotype: Germline and junction disagree at one end, which may indicate a read error. For the CDR3, the DNA is TGTGCCAGCAACTTAGCGGGGTCAGGAAGCGGGGCCGGGGAGCTGTTTTTT. Residues: CASNLAGSGSGAGELFF. The gene calls are TRBV7-8 and TRBJ2-2; 8 bases are a match to TRBD2. The CDR3 is 17 amino acids. Germline V gives CDR1 SGHVS, CDR2 FQNEAQ.

This clonotype has a handful of counts. The CDR3 DNA follows: TGTGCCAGCAGTCCGGGGGTAGCGGGATACAATGAGCAGTTCTTC. Translation: CASSPGVAGYNEQFF. The chain couples TRBV27 to TRBJ2-1, with 8 bases aligning to TRBD2. V lost 5 bases to trimming and J lost 4 bases; unmatched junction nucleotides: 7. Germline loops: CDR1 MNHEY, CDR2 SMNVEV (reference sequence). The CDR3 has 15 amino acids.

This clonotype was observed at least ten times. The chain combines TRBV7-2 with TRBJ2-2; TRBD1 matches at 7 bases. The CDR3 is 15 residues long. V trimming: 5 bases; J trimming: 6 bases; junction bases outside the gene matches: 9. Germline V gene lookup returns CDR1 SGHTA and CDR2 FQGNSA. The DNA for the CDR3 is TGTGCCAGCAGCCAGTACAGGGGTACGGCCGGGGAGCTGTTTTTT. Translation gives CASSQYRGTAGELFF.

This clonotype was observed a handful of times. The chain joins TRBV19 to TRBJ2-2; no clear D. CDR1 is LNHDA, CDR2 SQIVND, per germline (reference sequence). The CDR3 totals 13 residues. Trimming cost V 2 bases and J 7 bases, with 8 bases left between them. The CDR3 loop is CASSIQRIGELFF. In DNA form, the CDR3 reads TGTGCCAGTAGTATACAGAGGATCGGGGAGCTGTTTTTT.

This chain connects TRBV7-7 to TRBJ2-5, with no clear D. Trimming took 3 bases from V and 5 from J, leaving 16 bases between them. This CDR3 has 15 residues. Per germline, CDR1 SSHAT and CDR2 FNYEAQ (reference sequence). CDR3 region: CASSLDGPDEETQYF. As DNA, the CDR3 is TGTGCCAGCAGCTTGGACGGGCCCGACGAGGAGACCCAGTACTTC.

There are many counts of this clonotype. This sequence joins TRBV7-2 and TRBJ1-4; a weak D match, TRBD1 (5 bases). Trimming cost V 2 bases and J 8 bases, with 12 bases left between them. Germline V gives CDR1 SGHTA, CDR2 FQGNSA. CDR3 size: 14 residues. CDR3 loop: CASSLRQGGEKLFF. CDR3 bases: TGTGCCAGCAGCTTACGGCAGGGTGGCGAAAAACTGTTTTTT.

This chain uses TRBV29-1 with TRBJ2-1; D is possibly TRBD2 (6 bases). Germline lookup yields CDR1 SQVTM and CDR2 ANQGSEA. The length of the CDR3 is 13 residues. Trimming removed 7 bases at V and 0 bases at J, with 10 bases between. DNA for the CDR3: TGCAGCGCTTGGACTATCTCCTACAATGAGCAGTTCTTC. It yields the protein CSAWTISYNEQFF.

This chain links TRBV6-5 with TRBJ2-7; TRBD2 might be the D (5 bases). The CDR3 length is 14 residues. V lost 2 bases to trimming and J lost 3 bases, with 11 bases between them. Germline V gene data show CDR1 as MNHEY and CDR2 as SVGAGI. In DNA, the CDR3 is TGTGCCAGCAGTTACGCTTTCGGGGACTACGAGCAGTACTTC. It is translated as CASSYAFGDYEQYF.

This clonotype has a count of ten or more. J is TRBJ2-7 and V is TRBV7-2; D possibly corresponds to TRBD1 (5 bases). V lost 2 bases and J 2 bases, leaving 13 bases between the germline ends. CDR1 and CDR2 from the germline V gene are SGHTA and FQGNSA. This CDR3 is built from 15 residues. CDR3 nucleotide sequence: TGTGCCAGCAGCTTAAACCCGACAGCAGCCTACGAGCAGTACTTC. Translating it yields CASSLNPTAAYEQYF.

The table lists this clonotype with many counts. The chain combines TRBV7-2 with TRBJ1-3; 7 bases are a match to TRBD1. Germline V gives CDR1 SGHTA, CDR2 FQGNSA. The CDR3 covers 16 residues. The V gene end was trimmed by 2 bases and the J gene end by 3 bases; junction bases not matched to a gene: 7. As DNA, the CDR3 is TGTGCCAGCAGCTTAAACCCCGGGACAGTTGGAAACACCATATATTTT. Translation gives CASSLNPGTVGNTIYF.

J is TRBJ1-1 and V is TRBV28; D remains unclear. Germline CDR1 is MDHEN and CDR2 is SYDVKM. Trimming removed 3 bases at V and 11 bases at J, with 10 bases between. The CDR3 has 11 amino acids. The CDR3, as DNA: TGTGCCAGCAGTTTCCGGGGAAGGGCTTTCTTT. It yields the protein CASSFRGRAFF.

This chain uses TRBV6-2 or TRBV6-3 with TRBJ2-1; D may match TRBD1 or TRBD2 (5 bases each). This CDR3 spans 11 amino acids. Trimming pared 10 bases from V and 10 bases from J, leaving 14 bases between. Germline V gene lookup returns CDR1 MNHEY and CDR2 SVGEGT. Written as DNA, the CDR3 is TGTGCCACCGATGGGGGTGGGGAGCAGTTCTTC. Translated: CATDGGGEQFF.

This clonotype was seen many times. The chain has TRBV6-6 and TRBJ2-7, with 7 bases lining up with TRBD2. Trimming removed 4 bases from V and 0 bases from J; junction bases left unmatched: 3. The CDR3 spans 14 residues. The germline V gene encodes CDR1 MNHNY and CDR2 SVGAGI (reference sequence). The CDR3 DNA is TGTGCCAGCAGTTGGGGCGGGAGCTCCTACGAGCAGTACTTC. Amino acid sequence: CASSWGGSSYEQYF.

This clonotype was detected only a few times. CDR3 in amino acids: CASSLSVGGVLSEAFF. In nucleotides, the CDR3 is TGTGCCAGCAGTTTATCGGTAGGGGGCGTGTTATCTGAAGCTTTCTTT. This sequence joins TRBV28 and TRBJ1-1, with TRBD1 identical over 7 bases. V shed 1 base and J 6 bases; nucleotides not matched to a gene: 11. Germline-derived CDR1 and CDR2 are MDHEN and SYDVKM. The length of the CDR3 is 16 residues.

This clonotype has ten or more counts. The rearrangement links TRBV6-2 or TRBV6-3 to TRBJ2-6; TRBD1 might be the D (5 bases). V shed 2 bases and J shed 1 base, with 12 bases lying between them. The CDR3 has 17 amino acids. Germline loops: CDR1 MNHEY, CDR2 SVGEGT. The CDR3 protein is CASSYRLTESGANVLTF. CDR3 bases: TGTGCCAGCAGTTACCGACTGACAGAGTCTGGGGCCAACGTCCTGACTTTC.

This clonotype came up a few times. V and J are TRBV7-2 and TRBJ2-7; 9 nucleotides match TRBD1. With 4 bases clipped from V and 3 bases from J, the junction kept 4 bases outside the gene matches. CDR1 and CDR2 (germline): SGHTA, FQGNSA. CDR3 length equals 14 residues. CDR3 sequence reads: CASSSAGQGYEQYF. The CDR3 DNA sequence: TGTGCCAGCAGCTCGGCGGGACAGGGCTACGAGCAGTACTTC.

V gene TRBV10-3 combines with J gene TRBJ2-7; no definite D call. Germline CDR1 reads ENHRY; CDR2 reads SYGVKD. The CDR3 spans 14 residues. V lost 0 bases and J lost 4, with 10 bases in between. CDR3 region: CAISESSHKYEQYV. The CDR3 DNA reads as TGTGCCATCAGTGAGTCGTCTCACAAGTACGAGCAGTACGTC.

This clonotype was detected only a few times. This chain joins TRBV18 and TRBJ2-1; 12 positions match TRBD2. The V gene's germline CDR1 is KGHSH and CDR2 LQKENI. Unmatched junction bases numbered 2, after V lost 6 bases and J lost 8 bases. CDR3 length: 13 residues. DNA for the CDR3: TGTGCCAGCTCGACTAGCGGGAGTGATGAGCAGTTCTTC. Its translation is CASSTSGSDEQFF.

The chain couples TRBV2 to TRBJ1-2; D not certain. Germline V gene lookup returns CDR1 SNHLY and CDR2 FYNNEI. This CDR3 contains 13 residues. The germline V and J ends were trimmed by 8 bases and 1 base, with 11 bases remaining between them. The CDR3 loop is CASCQNINYGYTF. The CDR3 coding sequence is TGTGCCAGCTGTCAGAACATTAACTATGGCTACACCTTC.

A few counts support this clonotype. V usage is TRBV12-3 or TRBV12-4 and J usage is TRBJ1-1; D is perhaps TRBD1 (6 bases). Trimming removed 1 base from V and 4 bases from J, with 10 bases in between. There are 14 residues in the CDR3. The CDR3 DNA follows: TGTGCCAGCAGTTTAGACAGGGTAGCCACTGAAGCTTTCTTT. Its translation: CASSLDRVATEAFF.

The chain carries TRBV27 and TRBJ2-7, with TRBD2 identical over 11 bases. CDR3 size: 13 residues. Germline V gives CDR1 MNHEY, CDR2 SMNVEV (reference sequence). V gave up 4 bases and J gave up 7 bases; unmatched junction bases: 3. CDR3: CASSSRLAGEQYV. CDR3 nucleotide sequence: TGTGCCAGCAGTTCCCGACTAGCGGGGGAGCAGTACGTC.